The present T cell receptor (beta chain) was sequenced within a study of PD-1 blockade in classical Hodgkin lymphoma. Looking at the study overall: It was nivolumab at 3 mg/kg, given intravenously every 2 weeks, that patients received. Study-wide results and limits: Undefined causes, possibly disease activity or prior therapy, underlie the repertoire differences. By C4D1 there was a significant rise in CD4+ TCR diversity but not in CD8+ TCR diversity.

This CDR3 has 15 residues. The germline V gene encodes CDR1 MNHEY and CDR2 SVGAGI. V lost 2 bases and J 3 bases, leaving 11 bases between the germline ends. This sample's time point: cycle 4 day 1 (C4D1), after five to seven weeks of nivolumab. There was relapse after autologous stem cell transplantation in every patient, and there was variation in brentuximab vedotin exposure. Comment on this clone: Its cognate antigen is unknown.

TCRdb's table, derived via immunoSEQ multiplex PCR, lists solely in-frame clones and lacks some. In the table there are 17,000 or so clones, less than 70% of which are singletons. V usage is TRBV6-5 and J usage is TRBJ2-1, with D perhaps given as TRBD1 or TRBD2 (5 bases each). The sequenced sample was peripheral blood mononuclear cells (PBMCs), obtained before the fourth cycle of nivolumab. This clonotype was obtained from a human donor with classical Hodgkin lymphoma. CDR3 sequence: CASSYGGPHYNEQFF. The CDR3 DNA sequence: TGTGCCAGCAGTTACGGGGGACCACACTACAATGAGCAGTTCTTC.